The 28 T cell receptor beta chains below come from one sample, sequenced in a study of blood T cell repertoires in COVID-19. Using immunoSEQ multiplex PCR, the repertoire was profiled, and TCRdb retains in-frame clones only, with some absent. This table has 350,000 to 450,000 clones, roughly nine tenths appearing once. Sequencing used PBMCs or T cells enriched from blood (not recorded which). These TCRs come from a woman aged 40-49 years who had been exposed to COVID-19.

This clone has just one count. CDR3 in DNA: TGTGCCAGCAGGGAGGGCAGCAATCAGCCCCAGCATTTT. Residues: CASREGSNQPQHF. This chain joins TRBV12-3 or TRBV12-4 and TRBJ1-5; D unresolved. This CDR3 has 13 amino acids. V lost 6 bases and J 1 base, leaving 7 bases between the germline ends.

The chain carries TRBV20-1 and TRBJ2-2; TRBD2 is a possible D gene (5 bases). Germline lookup yields CDR1 DFQATT and CDR2 SNEGSKA (reference sequence). This CDR3 comprises 11 residues. V gave up 7 bases and J gave up 6 bases, with 9 bases separating them. DNA for the CDR3: TGCAGTGTCCGGGGTTCCGGGGAGCTGTTTTTT. Translation gives CSVRGSGELFF.

The chain links TRBV19 to TRBJ2-1, with 9 bases aligning to TRBD2. The CDR3 totals 16 residues. The germline CDR1 and CDR2 sequences are LNHDA and SQIVND (reference sequence). V was pared by 1 base and J by 7 bases, with 8 bases of the junction left unmatched. For the CDR3, the DNA is TGTGCCAGTAGTATAGTCGGCGGGAGGGCCGGGAATGAGCAGTTCTTC. This sequence encodes CASSIVGGRAGNEQFF.

The rearrangement links TRBV2 to TRBJ1-2, with 10 bases aligning to TRBD1. The J segment lost 8 bases and the V segment lost 0 bases, leaving 6 bases of the junction unmatched. The germline CDR1 and CDR2 sequences are SNHLY and FYNNEI. CDR3 length: 15 residues. The CDR3 region is CASSEAGQGGEGYTF. The CDR3 bases are TGTGCCAGCAGTGAAGCAGGACAGGGGGGCGAGGGCTACACCTTC.

This clone has a single count. The chain recombines TRBV7-2 with TRBJ2-7; D not resolved. Deletions cut 1 base from V and 6 bases from J, with 10 bases between. The CDR3 extends over 13 amino acids. The germline V gene has CDR1 SGHTA and CDR2 FQGNSA. The CDR3 DNA is TGTGCCAGCAGCTTAGGAGTTCGCGGCGAGCAGTACTTC. This encodes CASSLGVRGEQYF.

The chain links TRBV10-2 to TRBJ1-4, with D maybe TRBD1 (5 bases). Germline V lookup: CDR1 WSHSY, CDR2 SAAADI. Trimming left V 3 bases short and J 0 bases short, with 11 bases between. This CDR3 contains 16 residues. The CDR3 DNA reads as TGCGCCAGCAGTGACGTCGGGGGATCAACTAATGAAAAACTGTTTTTT. Translation: CASSDVGGSTNEKLFF.

The J gene is TRBJ1-1, the V gene TRBV5-1; 8 bases fit TRBD1. The V gene's germline CDR1 is SGHRS and CDR2 YFSETQ. V lost 5 bases and J lost 1; bases outside the gene matches: 10. The CDR3 totals 16 residues. CDR3 sequence reads: CASRSRAGGANTEAFF. The CDR3, as DNA: TGCGCCAGCAGGTCGCGGGCAGGGGGCGCGAACACTGAAGCTTTCTTT.

This sequence joins TRBV5-1 and TRBJ1-2; 9 bases align to TRBD1. J was trimmed by 8 bases and V by 4 bases; bases with no gene match: 6. Germline V gene data show CDR1 as SGHRS and CDR2 as YFSETQ. There are 13 residues in the CDR3. The CDR3: CASSGTGLEGYTF. In DNA form, the CDR3 reads TGCGCCAGCAGCGGGACAGGGCTCGAGGGCTACACCTTC.

The CDR3 DNA follows: TGTGCCAGCAGCTCCCTAGCGGGGGGCAATGAGCAGTTCTTC. This gives the protein CASSSLAGGNEQFF. The V and J genes are TRBV11-2 and TRBJ2-1; 11 nucleotides align to TRBD2. The CDR3 length is 14 residues. In germline, CDR1 is SGHAT, CDR2 FQNNGV. V lost 4 bases, J lost 6 bases, and 2 bases stayed unmatched.

The chain combines TRBV6-5 with TRBJ1-1; possibly TRBD1 for D (5 bases). The CDR3 extends over 15 amino acids. The V end lost 0 bases, the J end lost 3 bases, and 11 bases lay between the germline ends. The V gene's germline CDR1 is MNHEY and CDR2 SVGAGI. The CDR3 loop reads CASSYSVSGDTEAFF. The CDR3 DNA reads TGTGCCAGCAGTTACTCCGTTTCGGGGGACACTGAAGCTTTCTTT.

This clone was counted a few times. The J gene is TRBJ2-3, the V gene TRBV6-5, with 7 bases aligning to TRBD1. The CDR3 has 15 residues. Germline V lookup: CDR1 MNHEY, CDR2 SVGAGI. J lost 0 bases, V lost 5 bases, and 5 bases had no gene match. Written as DNA, the CDR3 is TGTGCCAGCAGTCCGGGACAGCTTAGCACAGATACGCAGTATTTT. Translated, it gives CASSPGQLSTDTQYF.

CDR3 residues: CASSLVRDRGNSNQPQHF. As DNA, the CDR3 is TGTGCCAGCAGCTTGGTTCGGGACAGGGGTAATAGCAATCAGCCCCAGCATTTT. The chain carries TRBV5-5 and TRBJ1-5; the match to TRBD1 covers 10 bases. Germline CDR1 SGHKS, CDR2 YYEKEE (reference sequence). The V segment lost 0 bases and the J segment 0 bases; nucleotides outside the gene matches: 6. This CDR3 is built from 18 residues.

The chain combines TRBV5-1 with TRBJ1-4; a weak D match, TRBD1 (6 bases). Germline lookup yields CDR1 SGHRS and CDR2 YFSETQ. The CDR3 contains 16 residues. V lost 0 bases, J lost 5 bases, and 14 bases lay in between. CDR3 nucleotide sequence: TGCGCCAGCAGCTTGGCCGGCAGGGGCCAAAATGAAAAACTGTTTTTT. It translates to CASSLAGRGQNEKLFF.

V usage is TRBV12-5 and J usage is TRBJ1-6, with D unresolved. The CDR3 contains 14 residues. Trimming stripped 7 bases from V and 7 bases from J, with 14 bases between. CDR1 is LGHNT and CDR2 is FRNRAP in the germline V gene. The CDR3 loop reads CASDSESRNSPLHF. The CDR3 coding sequence is TGTGCTAGTGATTCCGAGTCCCGGAATTCACCCCTCCACTTT.

The gene calls are TRBV11-3 and TRBJ2-1, with 16 positions matching TRBD2. Germline V CDR1 and CDR2: SGHNT, YENEEA. The CDR3 contains 15 residues. V was pared by 6 bases and J by 9 bases, with 5 bases of the junction left unmatched. The CDR3 bases are TGTGCCAGCAGTCGGGGACTAGCGGGAGGGGTTGAGCAGTTCTTC. This codes for CASSRGLAGGVEQFF. Based on the CDR3 plus reference TRBV11-3 and TRBJ2-1, the full variable domain is EAGVVQSPRYKIIEKKQPVAFWCNPISGHNTLYWYLQNLGQGPELLIRYENEEAVDDSQLPKDRFSAERLKGVDSTLKIQPAELGDSAVYLCASSRGLAGGVEQFFGPGTRLTVL.

V usage is TRBV13 and J usage is TRBJ1-4; 10 bases are shared with TRBD1. CDR3 length: 14 amino acids. V was pared by 5 bases and J by 7 bases, with 4 bases of the junction left unmatched. Germline assignment: CDR1 PRHDT and CDR2 FYEKMQ (reference sequence). CDR3 loop: CASSQGTGVEKLFF. The CDR3, as DNA: TGTGCCAGCAGCCAGGGGACAGGGGTTGAAAAACTGTTTTTT.

The chain couples TRBV27 to TRBJ1-1; 7 nucleotides match TRBD1. J was trimmed by 5 bases and V by 6 bases; bases with no gene match: 12. This CDR3 has 15 residues. Germline-derived CDR1 and CDR2 are MNHEY and SMNVEV (reference sequence). The CDR3 here is CASSDRVPYGTEAFF. The CDR3 coding sequence is TGTGCCAGCAGCGACAGGGTACCGTATGGGACTGAAGCTTTCTTT.

The rearrangement links TRBV5-1 to TRBJ2-1, with 9 bases aligning to TRBD2. The J segment lost 8 bases and the V segment lost 1 base, leaving 4 bases of the junction unmatched. This CDR3 contains 14 residues. Per germline, CDR1 SGHRS and CDR2 YFSETQ. The CDR3 DNA follows: TGCGCCAGCAGCTTGCCCGTAGCGGGAGATGAGCAGTTCTTC. Translating gives CASSLPVAGDEQFF. The variable domain in full, with the rest retrieved from reference TRBV5-1 and TRBJ2-1, is KAGVTQTPRYLIKTRGQQVTLSCSPISGHRSVSWYQQTPGQGLQFLFEYFSETQRNKGNFPGRFSGRQFSNSRSEMNVSTLELGDSALYLCASSLPVAGDEQFFGPGTRLTVL.

The chain combines TRBV3-1 (or the pseudogene TRBV3-2) with TRBJ2-7; 11 bases are shared with TRBD1. CDR1 is LGHDT, CDR2 YNNKEL, per germline (reference sequence). The CDR3 has 15 amino acids. Trimming cost V 4 bases and J 2 bases; bases outside gene matches: 4. CDR3 nucleotides: TGTGCCAGCAGCCCGGGACAGGGGGTAACCTACGAGCAGTACTTC. This encodes CASSPGQGVTYEQYF.

This sequence joins TRBV29-1 and TRBJ2-5; D is ambiguous. Germline CDR1 reads SQVTM; CDR2 reads ANQGSEA. V lost 4 bases, J lost 5 bases, and 11 bases lay in between. CDR3 length: 12 residues. CDR3 bases: TGCAGCGTTGGACTGCCCACGGAGACCCAGTACTTC. This gives the protein CSVGLPTETQYF.

This clone was found once. The chain combines TRBV12-3 or TRBV12-4 with TRBJ1-1; D perhaps matches TRBD1 (5 bases). V lost 5 bases and J lost 9, with 16 bases in between. The CDR3 has 13 amino acids. The CDR3 bases are TGTGCCAGCAGTCTCCAGGGCCAACCCCAAGCTTTCTTT. It yields the protein CASSLQGQPQAFF.

The V call is TRBV7-3, the J call TRBJ2-7; D possibly corresponds to TRBD2 (6 bases). The CDR3 runs 15 residues. The V gene lost 3 bases and the J gene lost 0 bases, with 12 bases spanning the gap. CDR1 is SGHTA and CDR2 is FQGTGA in the germline V gene. The CDR3 coding sequence is TGTGCCAGCAGCTTGTGGGGCGGGATCTCCTACGAGCAGTACTTC. Amino acid sequence: CASSLWGGISYEQYF.

The rearrangement links TRBV24-1 to TRBJ2-5, with D unclear. Germline V gene sequence: CDR1 KGHDR, CDR2 SFDVKD. The CDR3 consists of 15 residues. Trimming removed 4 bases at V and 0 bases at J, with 11 bases between. This chain's CDR3 is CATSDPYTNQETQYF. Written as DNA, the CDR3 is TGTGCCACCAGTGACCCTTACACGAACCAAGAGACCCAGTACTTC.

The chain combines TRBV6-5 with TRBJ1-3; perhaps TRBD1 as D (5 bases). This CDR3 has 13 amino acids. V lost 8 bases and J lost 3, with 11 bases in between. Per the germline V gene, CDR1 is MNHEY and CDR2 is SVGAGI. The CDR3 spells CASFQGRGNTIYF. The CDR3 DNA reads as TGTGCCAGCTTCCAGGGCCGTGGAAACACCATATATTTT.

The chain recombines TRBV2 with TRBJ1-1; weak D call: TRBD1 (6 bases). With 0 bases removed from V and 4 bases from J, the gap between germline ends came to 15 bases. There are 16 residues in the CDR3. Germline V gene data show CDR1 as SNHLY and CDR2 as FYNNEI. The CDR3 is CASSEAWDKVGTEAFF. CDR3 nucleotide sequence: TGTGCCAGCAGTGAAGCATGGGACAAGGTCGGCACTGAAGCTTTCTTT.

The V and J genes are TRBV27 and TRBJ2-7; D is perhaps TRBD2 (7 bases). CDR1 and CDR2 (germline): MNHEY, SMNVEV (reference sequence). CDR3 length equals 15 residues. The V end lost 5 bases, the J end lost 3 bases, and 17 bases lay between the germline ends. The DNA for the CDR3 is TGTGCCAGCAGTAGGGGGGAGGGCCTTCACTACGAGCAGTACTTC. Protein sequence: CASSRGEGLHYEQYF.

The V gene is TRBV27, the J gene TRBJ1-2; no clear D. CDR1 is MNHEY, CDR2 SMNVEV, per germline (reference sequence). Trimming took off 5 bases at V and 4 bases at J, with 20 bases between the two ends. The CDR3 runs 16 residues. CDR3 sequence (DNA): TGTGCCAGCAGTACAAATCAGGCCACTCGGGGCTATGGCTACACCTTC. Translated: CASSTNQATRGYGYTF.

The chain links TRBV4-3 to TRBJ2-1; 9 nucleotides align to TRBD2. V shed 3 bases and J 8 bases; nucleotides not matched to a gene: 14. The CDR3 is made up of 17 amino acids. The germline V gene encodes CDR1 LGHNA and CDR2 YSLEER. CDR3: CASSHYSGTSSSYEQFF. The CDR3 bases are TGCGCCAGCAGCCACTACTCCGGGACTAGCTCTTCATATGAGCAGTTCTTC.